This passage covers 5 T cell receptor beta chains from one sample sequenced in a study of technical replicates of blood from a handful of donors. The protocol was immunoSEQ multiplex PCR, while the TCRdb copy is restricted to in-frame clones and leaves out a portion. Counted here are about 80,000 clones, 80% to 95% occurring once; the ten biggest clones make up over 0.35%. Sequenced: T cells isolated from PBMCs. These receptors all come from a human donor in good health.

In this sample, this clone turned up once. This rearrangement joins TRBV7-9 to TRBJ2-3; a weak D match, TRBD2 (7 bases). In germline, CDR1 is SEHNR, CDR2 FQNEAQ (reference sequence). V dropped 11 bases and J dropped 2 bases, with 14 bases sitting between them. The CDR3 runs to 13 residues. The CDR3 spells CAWGGGNTDTQYF. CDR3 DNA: TGTGCCTGGGGGGGCGGAAACACAGATACGCAGTATTTT.

The DNA for the CDR3 is TGTGCCAGCAGGGGGCCAGGAGATTATAGCAATCAGCCCCAGCATTTT. Translated: CASRGPGDYSNQPQHF. The rearrangement joins TRBV27 to TRBJ1-5; possible D gene TRBD1, 5 bases. CDR3 length: 16 amino acids. V dropped 6 bases and J dropped 0 bases, with 15 bases sitting between them. Germline V gives CDR1 MNHEY, CDR2 SMNVEV (reference sequence).

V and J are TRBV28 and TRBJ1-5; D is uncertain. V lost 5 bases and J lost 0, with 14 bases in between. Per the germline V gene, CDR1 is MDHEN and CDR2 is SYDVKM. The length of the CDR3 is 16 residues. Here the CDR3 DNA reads TGTGCCAGCAGTGATGGGAGAGCCTATAGCAATCAGCCCCAGCATTTT. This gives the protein CASSDGRAYSNQPQHF.

In DNA form, the CDR3 reads TGCAGCGTATCACAGGAACCCCATGGCTACACCTTC. Translated, it gives CSVSQEPHGYTF. This chain uses TRBV29-1 with TRBJ1-2; D may be TRBD1 (5 bases). Germline V lookup: CDR1 SQVTM, CDR2 ANQGSEA. V was cut by 6 bases and J by 6 bases, with 14 bases left in between. The CDR3 spans 12 residues.

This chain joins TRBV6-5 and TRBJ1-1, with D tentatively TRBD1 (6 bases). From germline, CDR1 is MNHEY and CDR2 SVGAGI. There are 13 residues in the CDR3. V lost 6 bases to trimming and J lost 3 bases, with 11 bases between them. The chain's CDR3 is CASRSGTHTEAFF. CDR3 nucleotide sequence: TGTGCCAGCAGGTCCGGGACACACACTGAAGCTTTCTTT.